Below, 24 T cell receptor beta chains from the same sample are listed, as sequenced in a study of technical replicates of blood from several donors. Assay: immunoSEQ multiplex PCR; the TCRdb copy retains only in-frame clones and omits some. This repertoire shows 75,000 to 90,000 clones, around 95% found once; its top ten account for under 0.4%. Sequenced sample: T cells isolated from PBMCs. These TCRs come from a human donor in good health.

The chain carries TRBV28 and TRBJ2-2; TRBD1 might be the D (7 bases). V gave up 2 bases and J gave up 3 bases, with 10 bases separating them. This CDR3 is built from 15 residues. Germline assignment: CDR1 MDHEN and CDR2 SYDVKM. The CDR3 DNA follows: TGTGCCAGCAGTTTAGGCGGGACAGACACCGGGGAGCTGTTTTTT. Translation gives CASSLGGTDTGELFF.

The J gene is TRBJ1-4, the V gene TRBV30, with 10 bases lining up with TRBD1. This CDR3 comprises 14 residues. The trim removed 1 base at V and 8 bases at J, leaving 4 bases unmatched. The germline gives CDR1 GTSNPN, CDR2 SVGIG (reference sequence). This CDR3 is CAWSATGGNEKLFF. The CDR3, as DNA: TGTGCCTGGAGTGCGACAGGGGGCAACGAAAAACTGTTTTTT.

The V call is TRBV9, the J call TRBJ1-4; D is uncertain. CDR1 is SGDLS and CDR2 is YYNGEE in the germline V gene. Trimming shortened V by 1 base and J by 4 bases, and 14 bases separated the two germline ends. The CDR3 spans 16 residues. CDR3 in amino acids: CASSVMRSAGNEKLFF. In DNA, the CDR3 is TGTGCCAGCAGCGTAATGCGTTCGGCGGGTAATGAAAAACTGTTTTTT.

A word on this clone: Other DNA sequences in this sample translate to the same CDR3. The rearrangement links TRBV7-2 to TRBJ2-5, with a tentative D call TRBD2 (7 bases). V lost 2 bases to trimming and J lost 2 bases, with 12 bases between them. CDR1 and CDR2 from the germline V gene are SGHTA and FQGNSA. This CDR3 has 15 amino acids. CDR3: CASSLRRGGQETQYF. The CDR3 DNA reads TGTGCCAGCAGCTTAAGAAGGGGGGGACAAGAGACCCAGTACTTC.

This chain connects TRBV10-1 to TRBJ2-7; 9 nucleotides line up with TRBD1. Germline V CDR1 and CDR2: WNHNN, SYGVQD (reference sequence). J was trimmed by 3 bases and V by 9 bases; bases with no gene match: 6. The CDR3 sequence is 13 residues long. CDR3: CASSGDRVYEQYF. CDR3 sequence (DNA): TGCGCCAGTTCGGGGGACAGGGTCTACGAGCAGTACTTC.

The chain uses TRBV30 and TRBJ1-5; 9 bases match TRBD1. Per germline, CDR1 GTSNPN and CDR2 SVGIG (reference sequence). V lost 3 bases to trimming and J lost 10 bases; unmatched junction nucleotides: 7. CDR3 length equals 13 residues. This CDR3 is CAWSGTGRAPQHF. As DNA, the CDR3 is TGTGCCTGGAGCGGGACAGGGAGGGCCCCCCAGCATTTT.

The V and J genes are TRBV12-2 and TRBJ2-3; TRBD2 reflects the table's D call only, with no check against the DNA. TRBV12-2 has pseudogene status. This CDR3 contains 17 residues. The CDR3 spells CASRLARLAGGVDTQYF. The CDR3 coding sequence is TGTGCAAGTCGCTTAGCCAGACTAGCGGGAGGTGTAGATACGCAGTATTTT.

The gene calls are TRBV6-1 and TRBJ1-2, with 7 bases fitting TRBD1. The CDR3 is 13 amino acids. Germline CDR1 is MNHNS and CDR2 is SASEGT. J gave up 6 bases and V 5 bases, and 6 bases lay outside the gene matches. CDR3 residues: CASSNYRGDGYTF. DNA of the CDR3: TGTGCCAGCAGTAATTACAGGGGAGATGGCTACACCTTC.

The chain has TRBV7-9 and TRBJ2-4, with D unclear. V lost 5 bases to trimming and J lost 15 bases, with 11 bases between them. The CDR3 runs 10 residues. Looked up from germline, CDR1 is SEHNR and CDR2 is FQNEAQ (reference sequence). The CDR3, as DNA: TGTGCCAGCAGCCGAACCAGGCGGTACTTC. Translated: CASSRTRRYF.

This clone was detected once. The chain combines TRBV7-2 with TRBJ1-2, with 9 positions matching TRBD1. Trimming removed 5 bases from V and 4 bases from J; junction bases left unmatched: 2. Germline V gene lookup returns CDR1 SGHTA and CDR2 FQGNSA. The length of the CDR3 is 13 residues. CDR3 sequence: CASSPDRGYGYTF. In DNA, the CDR3 is TGTGCCAGCAGCCCGGACAGGGGCTATGGCTACACCTTC. The full variable domain, rest sourced from reference TRBV7-2 and TRBJ1-2, is GAGVSQSPSNKVTEKGKDVELRCDPISGHTALYWYRQSLGQGLEFLIYFQGNSAPDKSGLPSDRFSAERTGGSVSTLTIQRTQQEDSAVYLCASSPDRGYGYTFGSGTRLTVV.

This sequence joins TRBV5-1 and TRBJ1-5, with D hard to call. Looked up from germline, CDR1 is SGHRS and CDR2 is YFSETQ. The CDR3 length is 14 residues. V was trimmed by 4 bases and J by 5 bases, leaving 13 bases between them. The CDR3 nucleotides read TGCGCCAGCAGCCCGGGTAGTAGTGATCAGCCCCAGCATTTT. Translated: CASSPGSSDQPQHF.

This chain joins TRBV29-1 and TRBJ2-4; 8 bases fit TRBD1. The CDR3 extends over 18 amino acids. The J segment lost 1 base and the V segment lost 4 bases, leaving 15 bases of the junction unmatched. Germline loops: CDR1 SQVTM, CDR2 ANQGSEA. The CDR3 coding sequence is TGCAGCGTTGCAATCTCAGGGGGCTTTTCTTGGGCCAAAAACATTCAGTACTTC. It translates to CSVAISGGFSWAKNIQYF.

The rearrangement joins TRBV9 to TRBJ2-7; TRBD2 matches at 7 bases. From germline, CDR1 is SGDLS and CDR2 YYNGEE. This CDR3 region has 14 residues. The J segment lost 7 bases and the V segment lost 0 bases, leaving 7 bases of the junction unmatched. The CDR3 DNA reads as TGTGCCAGCAGCGTAGAGAGTCCGGGGGGTGAGCAGTACTTC. This translates into CASSVESPGGEQYF.

The V call is TRBV27, the J call TRBJ2-1; D gene uncertain. Germline CDR1 MNHEY, CDR2 SMNVEV (reference sequence). This CDR3 has 16 amino acids. V lost 0 bases, J lost 2 bases, and 11 bases lay in between. The CDR3, as DNA: TGTGCCAGCAGTTTATCGGCTGCAGTACCCTACAATGAGCAGTTCTTC. It encodes CASSLSAAVPYNEQFF.

V and J are TRBV14 and TRBJ2-7; D is unclear. CDR1 and CDR2 from the germline V gene are SGHDN and FVKESK. V was shortened by 1 base and J by 2 bases, with 12 bases between the two germline ends. This CDR3 spans 15 amino acids. CDR3 sequence: CASSQGSNPTYEQYF. CDR3 bases: TGTGCCAGCAGCCAAGGTAGTAATCCAACCTACGAGCAGTACTTC. The whole variable domain, filled in from reference TRBV14 and TRBJ2-7, reads EAGVTQFPSHSVIEKGQTVTLRCDPISGHDNLYWYRRVMGKEIKFLLHFVKESKQDESGMPNNRFLAERTGGTYSTLKVQPAELEDSGVYFCASSQGSNPTYEQYFGPGTRLTVT.

The rearrangement links TRBV4-3 to TRBJ2-7; a weak D match, TRBD2 (6 bases). V was trimmed by 1 base and J by 3 bases, leaving 10 bases between them. Germline loops: CDR1 LGHNA, CDR2 YSLEER. CDR3 length equals 14 residues. This chain's CDR3 is CASSQVADHYEQYF. The CDR3 DNA follows: TGCGCCAGCAGCCAAGTAGCGGATCACTACGAGCAGTACTTC.

The V gene is TRBV5-1, the J gene TRBJ2-5, with 8 positions matching TRBD2. Per the germline V gene, CDR1 is SGHRS and CDR2 is YFSETQ. With 1 base clipped from V and 2 bases from J, the junction kept 4 bases outside the gene matches. The CDR3 sequence is 15 residues long. CDR3 in DNA: TGCGCCAGCAGCTTGTTTTCTAGCGGGCAAGAGACCCAGTACTTC. Its translation: CASSLFSSGQETQYF.

This clone appeared a single time. The chain joins TRBV7-3 to TRBJ2-1; 10 nucleotides agree with TRBD2. CDR1 SGHTA and CDR2 FQGTGA come from the germline V gene. The junction had 4 bases not matched to a gene; V was cut back by 2 bases and J by 3 bases. This CDR3 has 16 residues. The CDR3 coding sequence is TGTGCCAGCAGCTTAGAGTTAGCGGGAGGCTACAATGAGCAGTTCTTC. Protein sequence: CASSLELAGGYNEQFF.

This clone was counted once. This chain links TRBV25-1 with TRBJ1-2; D unclear. From germline, CDR1 is MGHDK and CDR2 SYGVNS. The germline V and J ends were trimmed by 2 bases and 0 bases, with 4 bases remaining between them. The CDR3 covers 13 residues. The CDR3: CASSETANYGYTF. The CDR3 coding sequence is TGTGCCAGCAGTGAAACGGCTAACTATGGCTACACCTTC.

The chain uses TRBV14 and TRBJ1-2; D not certain. Germline-derived CDR1 and CDR2 are SGHDN and FVKESK. The V end was cut by 0 bases, the J end by 14 bases, with 16 bases between. This CDR3 region has 13 residues. This CDR3 reads CASSQDPYTVRTF. CDR3 in DNA: TGTGCCAGCAGCCAAGACCCATATACAGTTCGAACCTTC.

This clone came up once. This chain links TRBV6-5 with TRBJ1-2; a weak D match, TRBD1 (5 bases). The CDR3 is 15 residues long. Germline assignment: CDR1 MNHEY and CDR2 SVGAGI. V was trimmed by 6 bases and J by 6 bases, leaving 20 bases between them. CDR3 nucleotides: TGTGCCAGCAGCTCAGTAGGGGTTATTGCGGATGGCTACACCTTC. It specifies CASSSVGVIADGYTF.

In its sample, this clone was seen once. V is TRBV2 and J is TRBJ1-4; 8 bases line up with TRBD1. CDR1 and CDR2 from the germline V gene are SNHLY and FYNNEI. Trimming cost V 5 bases and J 8 bases; bases outside gene matches: 10. This CDR3 spans 15 amino acids. The CDR3 DNA sequence: TGTGCCAGCAGTATAAGGACAGGGTTGCAAGAAAAACTGTTTTTT. Translated: CASSIRTGLQEKLFF.

The rearrangement joins TRBV5-1 to TRBJ2-1; 7 bases line up with TRBD2. Germline values: CDR1 SGHRS, CDR2 YFSETQ. The CDR3 is 16 residues long. V lost 2 bases and J lost 1; bases outside the gene matches: 6. In DNA form, the CDR3 reads TGCGCCAGCAGCTTAAATAGCGGGCTGTCCTACAATGAGCAGTTCTTC. Protein sequence: CASSLNSGLSYNEQFF.

This chain joins TRBV6-1 and TRBJ2-3; 11 positions agree with TRBD1. V lost 5 bases and J lost 1; bases outside the gene matches: 2. Looked up from germline, CDR1 is MNHNS and CDR2 is SASEGT. There are 15 residues in the CDR3. CDR3 nucleotides: TGTGCCAGCAGTCCGGGACAGGGGGGCACAGATACGCAGTATTTT. Translation gives CASSPGQGGTDTQYF.